The 27 T cell receptor beta chains in this list originate from one sample, sequenced in a study of blood T cell repertoires in COVID-19. Sequenced by immunoSEQ multiplex PCR; TCRdb stores in-frame clones only, minus some. The table includes 250,000 or so clones, 80% to 90% detected once. The specimen sequenced was PBMCs or T cells enriched from blood (not recorded which). The receptors come from a woman aged 45-59 years who had been exposed to COVID-19.

Points on this clone: This same CDR3 is encoded by further DNA sequences in the sample. CDR3 in amino acids: CASSSGLAGGTDTQYF. In nucleotides, the CDR3 is TGTGCCAGCAGTTCAGGACTAGCGGGAGGCACAGATACGCAGTATTTT. The chain employs TRBV27 and TRBJ2-3, with 13 bases matching TRBD2. Unmatched junction bases numbered 2, after V lost 4 bases and J lost 1 base. Germline loops: CDR1 MNHEY, CDR2 SMNVEV (reference sequence). This CDR3 contains 16 residues.

This chain uses TRBV7-2 with TRBJ1-6, with 7 nucleotides matching TRBD1. V shed 4 bases and J 9 bases; nucleotides not matched to a gene: 12. This CDR3 has 16 residues. Looked up from germline, CDR1 is SGHTA and CDR2 is FQGNSA. The CDR3 here is CASSSTGMRSASPLHF. The CDR3 bases are TGTGCCAGCAGCTCGACAGGGATGAGGTCGGCTTCACCCCTCCACTTT.

This chain joins TRBV11-1 and TRBJ1-1; D unclear. V was cut by 5 bases and J by 0 bases, with 7 bases left in between. This CDR3 has 13 residues. Germline V gene lookup returns CDR1 SGHAT and CDR2 FQDESV (reference sequence). The CDR3 sequence: CASSRLVNTEAFF. CDR3 in DNA: TGTGCCAGCAGCCGGCTAGTGAACACTGAAGCTTTCTTT.

The V gene is TRBV7-9, the J gene TRBJ1-4; TRBD1 might be the D (6 bases). Trimming took 3 bases from V and 0 from J, leaving 14 bases between them. The CDR3 is 17 amino acids. The germline V gene has CDR1 SEHNR and CDR2 FQNEAQ (reference sequence). This CDR3 reads CASSFPGRGATNEKLFF. CDR3 in DNA: TGTGCCAGCAGCTTTCCCGGCAGGGGTGCAACTAATGAAAAACTGTTTTTT.

V and J are TRBV5-5 and TRBJ1-3; D may be TRBD1 (6 bases). The CDR3 length is 16 residues. V lost 4 bases and J lost 0, with 14 bases in between. Germline CDR1 and CDR2: SGHKS and YYEKEE (reference sequence). The CDR3 reads CASSRMTGRSGNTIYF. CDR3 coding DNA: TGTGCCAGCAGCCGGATGACAGGACGCTCTGGAAACACCATATATTTT.

CDR3 loop: CASSPNDSPSTDTQYF. The DNA of the CDR3 is TGTGCCAGCAGTCCCAACGACAGCCCCTCCACAGATACGCAGTATTTT. The J gene is TRBJ2-3, the V gene TRBV28, with D perhaps matching TRBD1 (5 bases). Trimming took 5 bases from V and 2 from J, leaving 17 bases between them. The CDR3 is 16 amino acids. Germline lookup yields CDR1 MDHEN and CDR2 SYDVKM.

The rearrangement links TRBV9 to TRBJ1-6, with D maybe TRBD1 (5 bases). The V end lost 3 bases, the J end lost 7 bases, and 17 bases lay between the germline ends. The germline V gene has CDR1 SGDLS and CDR2 YYNGEE. The CDR3 covers 16 residues. The CDR3, as DNA: TGTGCCAGCAGCGACTATCCGAGACAGAGGAATTCACCCCTCCACTTT. Residues: CASSDYPRQRNSPLHF.

The gene calls are TRBV24-1 and TRBJ2-7; 11 positions agree with TRBD1. V was pared by 12 bases and J by 7 bases, with 10 bases of the junction left unmatched. The CDR3 consists of 13 residues. Germline CDR1 is KGHDR and CDR2 is SFDVKD. DNA of the CDR3: TGTGCCCTCCGGGACAGGGGGTCAGGGGAGCAGTACTTC. Encoded protein: CALRDRGSGEQYF.

This rearrangement joins TRBV9 to TRBJ2-1, with D perhaps TRBD2 (6 bases). V lost 0 bases to trimming and J lost 9 bases, with 10 bases between them. The germline V gene encodes CDR1 SGDLS and CDR2 YYNGEE. This CDR3 is built from 13 residues. The CDR3 here is CASSVAFGGEQFF. CDR3 nucleotides: TGTGCCAGCAGCGTAGCTTTCGGGGGTGAGCAGTTCTTC.

The chain carries TRBV27 and TRBJ2-2; D unclear. The CDR3 is 17 residues long. The V and J ends lost 6 bases and 2 bases respectively, with 19 bases between them. CDR1 and CDR2 from the germline V gene are MNHEY and SMNVEV (reference sequence). The CDR3 DNA is TGTGCCAGCAGGTTTCTTGGTGGTCAAACAAACACCGGGGAGCTGTTTTTT. Amino acids: CASRFLGGQTNTGELFF.

The genes are TRBV2 and TRBJ2-3; D is perhaps TRBD2 (7 bases). CDR1 SNHLY and CDR2 FYNNEI come from the germline V gene. This CDR3 comprises 16 residues. The V gene lost 4 bases and the J gene lost 0 bases, with 14 bases spanning the gap. This CDR3 is CASSAGGLTSTDTQYF. Here the CDR3 DNA reads TGTGCCAGCAGTGCCGGGGGGCTTACTAGCACAGATACGCAGTATTTT.

The J gene is TRBJ2-1, the V gene TRBV7-3; 7 positions match TRBD2. The CDR3 sequence is 13 residues long. Germline CDR1 and CDR2: SGHTA and FQGTGA. With V trimmed by 2 bases and J by 7 bases, 2 bases remained unmatched. The CDR3 protein is CASSLFSGNEQFF. The CDR3 region has the DNA TGTGCCAGCAGCTTATTTAGCGGGAATGAGCAGTTCTTC.

The V gene is TRBV19, the J gene TRBJ1-2; D unresolved. V was clipped by 5 bases and J by 1 base, with 8 bases between them. This CDR3 contains 13 residues. In germline, CDR1 is LNHDA, CDR2 SQIVND (reference sequence). The CDR3 DNA reads TGTGCCAGTAGTTCGCAGGATAACTATGGCTACACCTTC. Translated: CASSSQDNYGYTF.

CDR3 protein: CASSLRGARGNEQFF. The CDR3, as DNA: TGTGCCAGCAGCTTGAGGGGTGCCAGGGGCAATGAGCAGTTCTTC. The chain carries TRBV5-6 and TRBJ2-1, with a weak D call TRBD1 (6 bases). Between the trimmed V and J ends, which lost 1 base and 6 bases, there was a span of 14 bases. This CDR3 is 15 amino acids long. The germline gives CDR1 SGHDT, CDR2 YYEEEE.

The V call is TRBV9, the J call TRBJ2-3; 7 bases align to TRBD2. V shed 4 bases, J shed 2 bases, and the junction held 4 bases outside the gene matches. The CDR3 is made up of 14 amino acids. Germline CDR1 reads SGDLS; CDR2 reads YYNGEE. The chain's CDR3 is CASSISGDTDTQYF. Here the CDR3 DNA reads TGTGCCAGCAGCATAAGCGGGGACACAGATACGCAGTATTTT.

This sequence joins TRBV3-1 (or the pseudogene TRBV3-2) and TRBJ2-5, with 13 bases fitting TRBD2. J gave up 9 bases and V 4 bases, and 14 bases lay outside the gene matches. The CDR3 extends over 17 amino acids. Germline assignment: CDR1 LGHDT and CDR2 YNNKEL (reference sequence). The CDR3 region is CASSLAPRLAGGGAQYF. CDR3 coding DNA: TGTGCCAGCAGCCTCGCCCCACGACTAGCGGGGGGAGGGGCCCAGTACTTC.

This clone was seen once. The chain joins TRBV28 to TRBJ1-1, with D maybe TRBD1 (5 bases). The CDR3 loop spans 17 amino acids. Germline CDR1 MDHEN, CDR2 SYDVKM. Trimming removed 3 bases at V and 4 bases at J, with 21 bases between. For the CDR3, the DNA is TGTGCCAGCAGTTTTCAAGCTCCGGGACTAGGGGTCACTGAAGCTTTCTTT. Amino acids: CASSFQAPGLGVTEAFF.

This clone was observed many times. The chain links TRBV9 to TRBJ1-6; a weak D match, TRBD1 (5 bases). Between the trimmed V and J ends, which lost 3 bases and 0 bases, there was a span of 10 bases. Per germline, CDR1 SGDLS and CDR2 YYNGEE. CDR3 size: 16 residues. As DNA, the CDR3 is TGTGCCAGCAGCGGGAGGGGCGGCTCCTATAATTCACCCCTCCACTTT. It codes for CASSGRGGSYNSPLHF.

The chain is built from TRBV24-1 and TRBJ1-2, with D possibly matching TRBD1 (6 bases). The length of the CDR3 is 14 residues. Per germline, CDR1 KGHDR and CDR2 SFDVKD. V was pared by 4 bases and J by 8 bases, with 16 bases between. The CDR3 nucleotides are TGTGCCACCAGTGAACCCGACAGGCGGAAAGGCTACACCTTC. Its translation is CATSEPDRRKGYTF.

This chain links TRBV2 with TRBJ1-3, with a weak D call TRBD1 (6 bases). The CDR3 length is 16 residues. Trimming stripped 3 bases from V and 2 bases from J, with 14 bases between. Germline values: CDR1 SNHLY, CDR2 FYNNEI. In DNA form, the CDR3 reads TGTGCCAGCAGTGACGCAGGGGAAGGGGCTGGAAACACCATATATTTT. Translating it yields CASSDAGEGAGNTIYF.

This clone was seen just once. The gene calls are TRBV16 and TRBJ1-6; 9 bases line up with TRBD1. Losses at the gene ends were 3 bases for V and 10 bases for J; bases not matched to a gene: 7. Germline CDR1 reads KGHSY; CDR2 reads FQNENV. CDR3 length: 15 amino acids. For the CDR3, the DNA is TGTGCCAGCAGCCAGGAGGGACAGGGAAGGTCACCCCTCCACTTT. It yields the protein CASSQEGQGRSPLHF.

This chain connects TRBV19 to TRBJ2-1, with TRBD1 as a possible D gene (6 bases). The ends were cut back, 2 bases at V and 6 bases at J, with 17 bases in the middle. This CDR3 region has 16 residues. Germline lookup yields CDR1 LNHDA and CDR2 SQIVND (reference sequence). CDR3 nucleotide sequence: TGTGCCAGTAGTATAAGTGGCAGGGGTAATGGCAATGAGCAGTTCTTC. Translation gives CASSISGRGNGNEQFF.

CDR3 nucleotides: TGTGCCAGCAGCCAACAGGGGTCCGGGGAGCTGTTTTTT. This sequence encodes CASSQQGSGELFF. This chain connects TRBV14 to TRBJ2-2; D perhaps matches TRBD1 (6 bases). The ends were cut back, 2 bases at V and 6 bases at J, with 7 bases in the middle. Looked up from germline, CDR1 is SGHDN and CDR2 is FVKESK. The CDR3 totals 13 residues.

A single count supports this clone. This chain uses TRBV30 with TRBJ2-3, with D unresolved. CDR3 length: 15 residues. Germline V gives CDR1 GTSNPN, CDR2 SVGIG (reference sequence). Deletions cut 0 bases from V and 3 bases from J, with 13 bases between. CDR3 residues: CAWSVRPGRTDTQYF. The CDR3 DNA reads TGTGCCTGGAGTGTACGACCTGGGCGTACAGATACGCAGTATTTT.

This chain joins TRBV6-9 and TRBJ2-7; tentative D call: TRBD1 (5 bases). The CDR3 covers 15 residues. Per germline, CDR1 MNHGY and CDR2 SVAAGI. V was cut by 11 bases and J by 3 bases, with 23 bases left in between. The CDR3 coding sequence is TGTGCCCCCGACGCATCCCGCAGGGTAAACTACGAGCAGTACTTC. This sequence encodes CAPDASRRVNYEQYF.

This clone was found once. The chain uses TRBV3-1 (or the pseudogene TRBV3-2) and TRBJ1-1, with 8 bases lining up with TRBD1. CDR3 length: 12 amino acids. CDR1 LGHDT and CDR2 YNNKEL come from the germline V gene (reference sequence). The V gene end was trimmed by 1 base and the J gene end by 11 bases; junction bases not matched to a gene: 3. CDR3 loop: CASSQGGQGAFF. The CDR3 coding sequence is TGTGCCAGCAGCCAAGGAGGACAGGGCGCTTTCTTT.

The chain links TRBV10-1 to TRBJ2-2; 9 bases are a match to TRBD1. Germline-derived CDR1 and CDR2 are WNHNN and SYGVQD (reference sequence). The CDR3 consists of 17 residues. With V trimmed by 6 bases and J by 3 bases, 11 bases remained unmatched. CDR3 residues: CASSETGGGRYTGELFF. Here the CDR3 DNA reads TGCGCCAGCAGCGAGACAGGGGGAGGACGGTACACCGGGGAGCTGTTTTTT.